This TCR beta chain was retrieved from a study of neurological immune-mediated disorders (dated by TCRdb to the late 2010s). Regarding the complete study: Among the roughly 34 multiple sclerosis patients, relapsing-remitting MS was present in approximately 31 and secondary progressive MS was present in 3. Peripheral blood TCR-beta repertoires from HTLV-I-associated myelopathy (HAM/TSP) patients, multiple sclerosis patients and healthy controls were compared by UMI-based sequencing. The 106 TCR-beta libraries covered PBMC samples along with longitudinal samples, technical triplicates, and paired sorted CD4+ and CD8+ T-cell subsets. Of the roughly 70 subjects in the cohort, about 14 were HAM/TSP patients, some 34 were multiple sclerosis patients, and around 20 were healthy controls. What the research found in general, with its limitations: No clinical or MRI features were associated with the MS cluster, and the authors said that larger cohorts are needed. Across subjects, expanded clones never shared an identical CDR3 amino acid sequence, which suggests that the TCR-beta repertoires in every group were private. TCR clonal expansion was highest in HAM/TSP patients and lowest in MS patients, with MS patients falling below even healthy controls. In phylogenetic analysis, the repertoires of 18 of 34 MS patients grouped into a cluster of related CDR3 sequences, which suggests a possible signature at the repertoire level.

This clonotype appeared many times. Its target antigen remains unknown. No qualities accompany the bases; no much larger clone lies one base away. Unsorted PBMC libraries were generated from 2 million PBMCs stored in RNAlater at -80 °C until RNA extraction. The multiple sclerosis patients were enrolled in a US clinical protocol that used magnetic resonance imaging to evaluate disease progression. Peripheral blood was subjected to Ficoll-Hypaque density gradient centrifugation to isolate PBMCs, which were then cryopreserved in liquid nitrogen. The CDR3 numbers 15 residues from cysteine through phenylalanine. The kept DNA is CDR3 alone, 45 bases in frame from the first base. CDR1 DFQATT and CDR2 SNEGSKA are derived from the germline V gene (reference sequence). The germline ends are 22 bases apart after V is trimmed by 7 bases and J by 4 bases. cDNA was synthesized by template-switch 5'RACE using a primer carrying a 10-nucleotide random unique molecular identifier by which each TCR transcript was tagged. Every sequencing run covered 15-18 subjects and yielded more than 170 million TCR-beta sequences. The RNeasy kit was used for extraction of total RNA. The KAPA Real-time Library Amplification kit was used to amplify TCR-beta VDJ regions with primers targeting the TCR constant region and the 5'RACE anchor. A first PCR added sample indexes and Illumina adaptors, after which a second PCR increased the library yield. After Ampure bead purification, the TCR product of roughly 650 bp was size-selected on a 2% E-gel SizeSelection system. Before pooling, libraries had their quality checked on a Bioanalyzer, their concentration measured with Qubit, and their quantity determined with the Kapa Library Quantification kit. An Illumina HiSeq 2500 sequenced the libraries paired-end 2 x 150 bp. To increase sequence diversity, roughly 24-31% phiX was spiked into each library pool. The authors' pipeline ran thus. The UMI-based MiGEC pipeline processed quality-filtered reads and removed over 85% of raw TCR sequences during error correction. VDJ genes were aligned to IMGT germline references, and clonotypes were defined by unique CDR3 amino acid sequence plus V-J genes. VDJtools evaluated clonal expansion, Shannon diversity and CDR3 relatedness (CalcPairwiseDistances, ClusterSamples); CLCbio workbench built phylogenetic trees. Clones with at least 8 unique UMIs were defined as expanded, with this threshold being based on coefficient-of-variation modelling across technical triplicates. The raw public reads went through TCRdb reprocessing: fastp at Q25, MiXCR clone calling, in-frame beta chains kept. Rows merge per CDR3 protein into single entries with the most common DNA and genes. The authors' filters were not applied to this entry. The sample table records fewer than 80,000 distinct CDR3 sequences; 4% to 6% of these occur just once. Roughly 2.8% of the sample is held by the ten biggest clonotypes.

This chain is built from TRBV20-1 and TRBJ2-5, with the D gene not confidently named. Sequencing was done on a sample of PBMCs. The receptor was derived from a woman in her thirties with multiple sclerosis. The sequenced DNA: TGCAGTGTCAACCCGGCGGCAATAGGAGCAGAGACCCAGTACTTC. The translation is CSVNPAAIGAETQYF.